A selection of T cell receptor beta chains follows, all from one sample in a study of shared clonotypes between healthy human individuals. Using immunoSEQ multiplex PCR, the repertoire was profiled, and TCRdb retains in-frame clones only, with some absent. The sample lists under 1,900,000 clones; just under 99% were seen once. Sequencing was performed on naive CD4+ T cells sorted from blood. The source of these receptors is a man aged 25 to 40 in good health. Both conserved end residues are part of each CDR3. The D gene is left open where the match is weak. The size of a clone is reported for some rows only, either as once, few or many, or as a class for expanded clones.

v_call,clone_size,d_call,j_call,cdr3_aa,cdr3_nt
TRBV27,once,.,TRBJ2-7,CASSTQGRSYEQYF,TGTGCCAGCAGCACTCAGGGGCGCTCCTACGAGCAGTACTTC
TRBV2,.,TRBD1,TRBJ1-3,CASRGQGGNTIYF,TGTGCCAGCAGAGGACAGGGTGGAAACACCATATATTTT
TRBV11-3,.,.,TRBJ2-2,CASSLALSGRTGELFF,TGTGCCAGCAGCTTAGCCCTTTCAGGGCGCACCGGGGAGCTGTTTTTT
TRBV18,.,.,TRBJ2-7,CASSLGDGSEQYF,TGTGCCAGCTCACTAGGGGACGGTTCCGAGCAGTACTTC
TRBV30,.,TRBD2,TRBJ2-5,CAWTSGQETQYF,TGTGCCTGGACTAGCGGTCAAGAGACCCAGTACTTC
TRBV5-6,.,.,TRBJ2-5,CASSFRGSGETQYF,TGTGCCAGCAGCTTCCGAGGGTCAGGGGAGACCCAGTACTTC
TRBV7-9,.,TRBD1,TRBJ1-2,CASSQDRFWGYTF,TGTGCCAGCAGTCAGGACAGGTTTTGGGGCTACACCTTC
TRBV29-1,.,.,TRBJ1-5,CSVGRKEGPQHF,TGCAGCGTGGGCAGGAAAGAAGGGCCCCAGCATTTT
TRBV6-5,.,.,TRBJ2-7,CASSQGREQYF,TGTGCCAGCAGCCAGGGGCGGGAGCAGTACTTC
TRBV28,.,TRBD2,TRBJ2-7,CASSFLAGGEQYF,TGTGCCAGCAGTTTCCTAGCGGGAGGCGAGCAGTACTTC
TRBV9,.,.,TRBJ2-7,CASSVGSNSYEQYF,TGTGCCAGCAGCGTAGGCTCGAACTCCTACGAGCAGTACTTC
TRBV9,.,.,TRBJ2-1,CASSVDGLGVYNEQFF,TGTGCCAGCAGCGTAGACGGGTTGGGAGTCTACAATGAGCAGTTCTTC
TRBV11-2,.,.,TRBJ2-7,CASSRGLYEQYF,TGTGCCAGCAGCCGCGGATTGTACGAGCAGTACTTC
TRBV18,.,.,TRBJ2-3,CASSLLPTDTQYF,TGTGCCAGCTCACTACTACCCACAGATACGCAGTATTTT
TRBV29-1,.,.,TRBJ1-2,CSVVTVYGYTF,TGCAGCGTTGTGACGGTATATGGCTACACCTTC
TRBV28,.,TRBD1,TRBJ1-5,CASSTRGRTGGNQPQHF,TGTGCCAGCAGCACCAGGGGGCGGACAGGGGGCAATCAGCCCCAGCATTTT
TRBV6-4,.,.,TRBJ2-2,CASSVGIITNTGELFF,TGTGCCAGCAGTGTTGGGATAATCACAAACACCGGGGAGCTGTTTTTT
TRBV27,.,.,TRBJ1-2,CASSNRGNYGYTF,TGTGCCAGCAGCAACCGGGGGAACTATGGCTACACCTTC
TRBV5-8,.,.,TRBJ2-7,CASSLWGRDYEQYF,TGTGCCAGCAGCCTGTGGGGCCGGGACTACGAGCAGTACTTC
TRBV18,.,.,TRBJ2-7,CASSPRVGQYEQYF,TGTGCCAGCTCACCCCGGGTAGGGCAGTACGAGCAGTACTTC
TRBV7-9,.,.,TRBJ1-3,CASSLVSYDSAGNTIYF,TGTGCCAGCAGCTTGGTCTCGTACGACAGTGCTGGAAACACCATATATTTT
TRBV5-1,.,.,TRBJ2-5,CASTLKAGEETQYF,TGCGCCAGCACCCTCAAGGCAGGGGAAGAGACCCAGTACTTC
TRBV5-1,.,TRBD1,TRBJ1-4,CASSLPQGGNEKLFF,TGCGCCAGCAGCTTGCCCCAGGGGGGAAATGAAAAACTGTTTTTT
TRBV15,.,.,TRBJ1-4,CATSREGRGNEKLFF,TGTGCCACCAGCAGAGAAGGCCGGGGCAATGAAAAACTGTTTTTT
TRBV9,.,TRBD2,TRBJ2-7,CASSVSGGLLGEQYF,TGTGCCAGCAGCGTATCGGGGGGGCTTCTAGGCGAGCAGTACTTC
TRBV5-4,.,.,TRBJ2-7,CASAPVTPSYEQYF,TGTGCCAGCGCCCCGGTCACTCCATCCTACGAGCAGTACTTC
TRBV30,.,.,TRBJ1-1,CAWTPQVGTEAFF,TGTGCCTGGACCCCCCAAGTTGGCACTGAAGCTTTCTTT
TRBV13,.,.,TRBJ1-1,CASSPQGQLNTEAFF,TGTGCCAGCAGCCCCCAAGGACAGTTGAACACTGAAGCTTTCTTT
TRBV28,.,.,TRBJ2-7,CASSSGQRTYEQYF,TGTGCCAGCAGTTCAGGACAAAGGACCTACGAGCAGTACTTC
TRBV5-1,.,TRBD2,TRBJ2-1,CASSLVLSGLAGRYNEQFF,TGCGCCAGCAGCTTGGTCTTATCGGGACTAGCGGGAAGGTACAATGAGCAGTTCTTC
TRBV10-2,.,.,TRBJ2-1,CASSDNYNEQFF,TGCGCCAGCAGTGACAACTACAATGAGCAGTTCTTC
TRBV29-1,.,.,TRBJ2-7,CSTSTDQGSYEQYF,TGCAGCACGTCTACAGATCAAGGGAGCTACGAGCAGTACTTC
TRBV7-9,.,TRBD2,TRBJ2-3,CASSLEGGFFTDTQYF,TGTGCCAGCAGCTTGGAGGGAGGGTTCTTCACAGATACGCAGTATTTT
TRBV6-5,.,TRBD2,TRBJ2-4,CASSSRLAGGHIQYF,TGTGCCAGCAGTTCTAGACTAGCGGGAGGGCACATTCAGTACTTC
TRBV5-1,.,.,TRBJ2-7,CASSGSPDSYEQYF,TGCGCCAGCTCAGGTTCCCCCGACTCCTACGAGCAGTACTTC
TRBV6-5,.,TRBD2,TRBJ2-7,CASSYGGTRTYEQYF,TGTGCCAGCAGTTACGGCGGGACTAGGACCTACGAGCAGTACTTC
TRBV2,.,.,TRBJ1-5,CASRDYGNQPQHF,TGTGCCAGCAGAGACTACGGCAATCAGCCCCAGCATTTT
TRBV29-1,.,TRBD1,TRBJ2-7,CSVLGQGRTYEQYF,TGCAGCGTTCTCGGACAGGGACGAACCTACGAGCAGTACTTC
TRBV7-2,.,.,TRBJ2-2,CASSSGTGANTGELFF,TGTGCCAGCAGCTCCGGAACAGGTGCGAACACCGGGGAGCTGTTTTTT
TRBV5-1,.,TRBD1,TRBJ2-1,CASSSGQGNNEQFF,TGCGCCAGCAGCTCCGGACAGGGGAATAATGAGCAGTTCTTC
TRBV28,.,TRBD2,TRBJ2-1,CASSFWTSSYNEQFF,TGTGCCAGCAGTTTTTGGACTAGCTCCTACAATGAGCAGTTCTTC
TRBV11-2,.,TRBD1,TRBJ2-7,CASSLEGGSGFPGTAYEQYF,TGTGCCAGCAGCTTAGAAGGTGGTTCCGGGTTCCCCGGGACAGCTTACGAGCAGTACTTC
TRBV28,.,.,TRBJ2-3,CASSLFGTGVAPITDTQYF,TGTGCCAGCAGTTTATTCGGGACGGGGGTAGCGCCCATCACAGATACGCAGTATTTT
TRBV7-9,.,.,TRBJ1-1,CASSLESHPRRVVTEAFF,TGTGCCAGCAGCTTAGAATCCCATCCCCGAAGGGTGGTGACTGAAGCTTTCTTT
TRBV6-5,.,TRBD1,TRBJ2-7,CASSVGQAGFHEQYF,TGTGCCAGCAGTGTGGGACAGGCGGGATTCCACGAGCAGTACTTC
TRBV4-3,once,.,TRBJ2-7,CASSQGTGLASYEQYF,TGCGCCAGCAGCCAAGGGACCGGGCTGGCGTCCTACGAGCAGTACTTC
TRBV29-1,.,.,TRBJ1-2,CSVPGEGPQNYGYTF,TGCAGCGTCCCTGGGGAGGGGCCCCAAAACTATGGCTACACCTTC
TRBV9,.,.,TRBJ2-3,CASSPTVTGRVTLDTQYF,TGTGCCAGCAGCCCTACCGTAACGGGCAGGGTGACCCTAGATACGCAGTATTTT
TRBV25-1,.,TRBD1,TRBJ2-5,CASSGGQDYQETQYF,TGTGCCAGCAGTGGGGGACAGGATTACCAAGAGACCCAGTACTTC